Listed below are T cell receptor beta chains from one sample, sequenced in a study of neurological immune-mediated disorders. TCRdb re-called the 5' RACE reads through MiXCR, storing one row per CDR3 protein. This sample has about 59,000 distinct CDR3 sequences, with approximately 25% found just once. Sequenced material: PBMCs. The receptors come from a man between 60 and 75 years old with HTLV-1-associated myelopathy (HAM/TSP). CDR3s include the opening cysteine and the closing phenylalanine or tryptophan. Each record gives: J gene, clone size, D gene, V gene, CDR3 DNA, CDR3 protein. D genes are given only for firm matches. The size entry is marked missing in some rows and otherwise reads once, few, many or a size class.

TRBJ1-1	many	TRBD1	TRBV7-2	TGTGCCAGCAGCCTAGGACAGGGGAGGCACACTGAAGCTTTCTTT	CASSLGQGRHTEAFF
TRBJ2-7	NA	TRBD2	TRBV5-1	TGCGCCAGCAGCGCCGGGGGGTACGAGCAGTACTTC	CASSAGGYEQYF
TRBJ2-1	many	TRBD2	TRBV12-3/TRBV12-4	TGTGCCAGCAGTCCGGGTATGGGCGGGAGGGTAGATGAGCAGTTCTTC	CASSPGMGGRVDEQFF
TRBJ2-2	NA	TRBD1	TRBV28	TGTGCCAGCAGTCCGGGACAGGGGAACACCGGGGAGCTGTTTTTT	CASSPGQGNTGELFF
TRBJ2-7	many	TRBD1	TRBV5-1	TGCGCCAGCAGCGTGGACAGGGGGGTCTACGAGCAGTACTTC	CASSVDRGVYEQYF
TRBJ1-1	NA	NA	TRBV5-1	TGCGCCAGCCGCTTAAGGGTTAACACTGAAGCTTTCTTT	CASRLRVNTEAFF
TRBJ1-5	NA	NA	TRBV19	TGTGCCAGTAACGAGGGCAATAGCAATCAGCCCCAGCATTTT	CASNEGNSNQPQHF
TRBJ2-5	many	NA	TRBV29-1	TGCAGCGTTGCGACGGAGACCCAGTACTTC	CSVATETQYF
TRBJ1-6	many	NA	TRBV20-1	TGCAGTGCTAGTGCTGAGAGCTCCTATAATTCACCCCTCCACTTT	CSASAESSYNSPLHF
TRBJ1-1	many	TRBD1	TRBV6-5	TGTGCCAGCAGTACGCCTACAGGGGTGAACACTGAAGCTTTCTTT	CASSTPTGVNTEAFF
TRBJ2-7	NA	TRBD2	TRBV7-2	TGTGCCAGCAGCATCGGGACTACCAGGGACGAGCAGTACTTC	CASSIGTTRDEQYF
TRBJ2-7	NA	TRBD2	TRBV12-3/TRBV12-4	TGTGCCAGCAGTCCTCGGACTAGCGTCACCTACGAGCAGTACTTC	CASSPRTSVTYEQYF
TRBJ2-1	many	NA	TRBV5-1	TGCGCCAGCAGCTTGGTAGACAGGGAGGTGAATGAGCAGTTCTTC	CASSLVDREVNEQFF
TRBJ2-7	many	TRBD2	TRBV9	TGTGCCAGCAGCCCCCGGACTAGCGCCGAGCAGTACTTC	CASSPRTSAEQYF
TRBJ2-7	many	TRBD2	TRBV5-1	TGCGCCAGCAGCCAGACTAGCGACACCTACGAGCAGTACTTC	CASSQTSDTYEQYF
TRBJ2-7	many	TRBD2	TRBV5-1	TGCGCCAGCAGCTTGGACCCCAGCGGGAGCTACGAGCAGTACTTC	CASSLDPSGSYEQYF
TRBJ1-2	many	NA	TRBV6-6	TGTGCCAGCAGTTACGTGAGCTGGACAGTTAACTATGGCTACACCTTC	CASSYVSWTVNYGYTF
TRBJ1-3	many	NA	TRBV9	TGTGCCAGCAGCGAAAACGGGGCTCCGGGGGCTGGAAACACCATATATTTT	CASSENGAPGAGNTIYF
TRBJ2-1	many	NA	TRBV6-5	TGTGCCAGCAGCCTACGGGGTTCGGCGGGACAAGGTTTGAATGAGCAGTTCTTC	CASSLRGSAGQGLNEQFF
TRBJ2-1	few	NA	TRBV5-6	TGTGCCAGCAGCTTGGGGATTAGCGTCAATGAGCAGTTCTTC	CASSLGISVNEQFF
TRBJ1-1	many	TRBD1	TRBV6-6	TGTGCCAGCAGGGGAACAGGGGATCTTGGTACTGAAGCTTTCTTT	CASRGTGDLGTEAFF
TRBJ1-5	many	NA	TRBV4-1	TGCGCCAGCAGCCACCTCGTTACGGGGAATCAGCCCCAGCATTTT	CASSHLVTGNQPQHF
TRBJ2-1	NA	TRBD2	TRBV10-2	TGCGCCAGCAGGGGGACTAGCGGTCCCTCCTACAATGAGCAGTTCTTC	CASRGTSGPSYNEQFF
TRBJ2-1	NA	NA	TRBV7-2	TGTGCCAGCAGCTTAGGGTCGGTCTACAATGAGCAGTTCTTC	CASSLGSVYNEQFF
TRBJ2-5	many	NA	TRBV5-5	TGTGCCAGCAGCCCCCGGTCAGGGAGCGGGGAGACCCAGTACTTC	CASSPRSGSGETQYF
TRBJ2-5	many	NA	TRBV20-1	TGCAGTGCTAGAGTTTCCTCAGAGACCCAGTACTTC	CSARVSSETQYF
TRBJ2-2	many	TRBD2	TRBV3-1	TGTGCCAGCAGCCGACTAGCGGGAGGGCCCGGGGGTACCGGGGAGCTGTTTTTT	CASSRLAGGPGGTGELFF
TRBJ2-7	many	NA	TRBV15	TGTGCCACCAGCAGAGTCAAGCAGGGAAGCGACGAGCAGTACTTC	CATSRVKQGSDEQYF
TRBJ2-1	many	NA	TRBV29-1	TGCAGCGTTGAAAGGGGCCAGGAGCAGTTCTTC	CSVERGQEQFF
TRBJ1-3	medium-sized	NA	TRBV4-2	TGTGCCAGCAGCCAAGAGACCCGACAGGACTCTGGAAACACCATATATTTT	CASSQETRQDSGNTIYF
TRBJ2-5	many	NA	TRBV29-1	TGCAGCGTCGGCCTGAGGTTAGCGGAAGAGACCCAGTACTTC	CSVGLRLAEETQYF
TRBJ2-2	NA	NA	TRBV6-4	TGTGCCAGTAAATCCTGGGACACCGGGGAGCTGTTTTTT	CASKSWDTGELFF
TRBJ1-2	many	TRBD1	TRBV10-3	TGTGCCATCAGAGAGACCGGTTGGGACAGGGAATTGAACTATGGCTACACCTTC	CAIRETGWDRELNYGYTF
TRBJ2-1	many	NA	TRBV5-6	TGTGCCAGCAGCTTGTATGGGGGGCACTCCTACAATGAGCAGTTCTTC	CASSLYGGHSYNEQFF
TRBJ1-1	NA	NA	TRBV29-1	TGCAGCGCTATTCCCGTCGACAGGAGGGCAACTGAAGCTTTCTTT	CSAIPVDRRATEAFF
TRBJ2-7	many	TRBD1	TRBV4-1	TGCGCCAGCAGCCACTGGGCCGAGGACAGGGCTAGCGAGCAGTACTTC	CASSHWAEDRASEQYF
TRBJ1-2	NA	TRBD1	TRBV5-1	TGCGCCAGCAGCTTACAGGGGGATCGCTATGTTTACACCTTC	CASSLQGDRYVYTF
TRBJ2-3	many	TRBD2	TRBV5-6	TGTGCCAGCAGCCAAGGACTAGCGGGAGGAGATACGCAGTATTTT	CASSQGLAGGDTQYF
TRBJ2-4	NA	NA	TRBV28	TGTGCCAGCAGTTTGGTGTCTAGCGAGCTCAATCTAGCCAAAAACATTCAGTACTTC	CASSLVSSELNLAKNIQYF
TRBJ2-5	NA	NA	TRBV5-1	TGCGCCAGCAGCCCAGGGTCGGGGGCACTGGAGACCCAGTACTTC	CASSPGSGALETQYF
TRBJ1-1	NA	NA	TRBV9	TGTGCCAGCAGCGTAGCGCCTGGGGCGGGGGCAGGGGACACTGAAGCTTTCTTT	CASSVAPGAGAGDTEAFF
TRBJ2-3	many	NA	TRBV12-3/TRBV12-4	TGTGCCAGCAGTTTCTCTAGCACAGATACGCAGTATTTT	CASSFSSTDTQYF
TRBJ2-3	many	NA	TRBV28	TGTGCCAGCAAAGCCACGGCAGGCACAGATACGCAGTATTTT	CASKATAGTDTQYF
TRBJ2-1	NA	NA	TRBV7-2	TGTGCCAGCAGCTCGGTAGCGGTACTCGGTGAGCAGTTCTTC	CASSSVAVLGEQFF
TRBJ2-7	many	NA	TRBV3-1	TGTGCCAGCAGCACCCGGACGACGGCGTCCTACGAGCAGTACTTC	CASSTRTTASYEQYF
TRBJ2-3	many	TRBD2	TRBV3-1	TGTGCCAGCAGCCTCCTGACTAGCGGGAGCGGAGATACGCAGTATTTT	CASSLLTSGSGDTQYF
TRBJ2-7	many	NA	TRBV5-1	TGCGCCAGCAGCCCCCCCGGGTCGCTCTCCTACGAGCAGTACTTC	CASSPPGSLSYEQYF
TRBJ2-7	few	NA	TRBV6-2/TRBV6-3	TGTGCCAGCAGTTACAGCCAGCTCGGGCAGTACTTC	CASSYSQLGQYF
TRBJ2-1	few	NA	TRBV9	TGTGCCAGCAGCGTAGGTGGGACCAATGAGCAGTTCTTC	CASSVGGTNEQFF
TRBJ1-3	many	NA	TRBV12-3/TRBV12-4	TGTGCCAGCAGTTTACTCCCGACAGTCTCTGGAAACACCATATATTTT	CASSLLPTVSGNTIYF
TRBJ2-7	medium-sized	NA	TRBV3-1	TGTGCCAGCAGCCAAGAAACTAGTATGTCCTACGAGCAGTACTTC	CASSQETSMSYEQYF
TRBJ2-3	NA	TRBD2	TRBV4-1	TGCGCCAGCAGCCAGGAAGAAAAACTAGCGGGAGGCACAGATACGCAGTATTTT	CASSQEEKLAGGTDTQYF
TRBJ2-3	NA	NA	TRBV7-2	TGTGCCAGCAGCTCCGAGCGGGTGGATACGCAGTATTTT	CASSSERVDTQYF
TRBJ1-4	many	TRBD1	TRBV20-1	TGCAGTGCTCCCGGGACAGGGGGCGCGGATGAAAAACTGTTTTTT	CSAPGTGGADEKLFF
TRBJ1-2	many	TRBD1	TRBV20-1	TGCAGTGCTAACCGGGACAGCAGATCCTATGGCTACACCTTC	CSANRDSRSYGYTF
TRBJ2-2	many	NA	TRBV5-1	TGCGCCAGCAGTCAGACCACAGGGTCCACCGGGGAGCTGTTTTTT	CASSQTTGSTGELFF
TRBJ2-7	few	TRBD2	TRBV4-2	TGTGCCAGCAGCCAAGTTCTAGCGGGAGGCCTCGGCGAGCAGTACTTC	CASSQVLAGGLGEQYF
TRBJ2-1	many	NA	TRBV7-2	TGTGCCAGCAGCTTATTGGCTCTCAATGAGCAGTTCTTC	CASSLLALNEQFF
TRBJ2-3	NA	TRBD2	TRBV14	TGTGCCAGCAGCCAAGATGACGTCGGGAGGGAACCAGATACGCAGTATTTT	CASSQDDVGREPDTQYF